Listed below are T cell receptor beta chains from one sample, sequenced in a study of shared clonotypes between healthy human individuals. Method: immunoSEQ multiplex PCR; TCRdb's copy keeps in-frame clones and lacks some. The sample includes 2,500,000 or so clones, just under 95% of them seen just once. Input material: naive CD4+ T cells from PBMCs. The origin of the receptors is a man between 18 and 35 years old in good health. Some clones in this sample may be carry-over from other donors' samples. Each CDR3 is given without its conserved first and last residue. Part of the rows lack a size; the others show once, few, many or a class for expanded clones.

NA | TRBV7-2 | ASSLAPYSTYEQY
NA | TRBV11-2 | ASSFVNRADEQF
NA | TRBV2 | ASRAGNFSPNQPQH
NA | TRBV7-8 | ASSSRQNRGWDEQF
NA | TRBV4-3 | ASSRSQRTPNYGYT
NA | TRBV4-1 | ASTPVTGEKLF
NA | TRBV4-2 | ASSQEGRAGYGYT
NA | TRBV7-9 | ASSLYRDNYEQY
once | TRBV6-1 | ATASPGSYEQY
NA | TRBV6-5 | ASSYSGQGIQETQY
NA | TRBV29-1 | SVEEDKRGYEQY
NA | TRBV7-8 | ASSLAGAGKY
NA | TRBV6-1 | ASSPPSYEQY
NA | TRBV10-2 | ASRGSGLAGDPRNEQF
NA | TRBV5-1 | ASSPGTATYEQY
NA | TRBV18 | ASSPRQGAAVADTQY
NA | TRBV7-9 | ASSQTGTSTNEQF
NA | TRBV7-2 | ASSPGLFQETQY
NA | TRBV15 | ATSKRAPSFYNEQF
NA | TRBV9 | ASSALGLATYNEQF
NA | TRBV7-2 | ASSLRRGNEQF
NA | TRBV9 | ASSVDGGPVGGDTQY
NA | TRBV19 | ATRDPWTGGETGELF
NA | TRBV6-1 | ASSLEGGQY
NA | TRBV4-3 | ASSQIYTDTQY
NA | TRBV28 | ASSASRLRVGGPNEQY
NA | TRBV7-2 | ASSRDGPPYEQY
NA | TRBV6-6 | ASSSGTSNQPQH
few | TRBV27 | ASRLRLAGQGYSYEQY
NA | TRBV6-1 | ASSERPTYSNQPQH
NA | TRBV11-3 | ASSQRSGSEEQY
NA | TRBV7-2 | ASSWDMGAYTEAF
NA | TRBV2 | ASSVSLSSYEQY
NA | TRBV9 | ASSPPPSDRISYEQY
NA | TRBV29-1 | SVDRGLDEQF
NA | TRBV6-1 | ASSESQDLWEQY
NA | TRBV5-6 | ASSLLSLQETQY
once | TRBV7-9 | ASSLVSRRYETQY
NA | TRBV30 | AWSKAGNINYGYT
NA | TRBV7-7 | ASSLDDRKSSYNEQF
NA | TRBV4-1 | ASSQVPRGRQPQH
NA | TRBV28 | ASNLPAAGNTIY
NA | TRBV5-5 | ASSHGRVGSENEQF
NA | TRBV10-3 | AISGTGLNYGYT
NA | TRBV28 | ASSLWKAQETQY
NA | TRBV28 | ASSLGGSELF